These 14 T cell receptor beta chains share one sample of origin, sequenced in a study of early T cells in non-severe SARS-CoV-2 infection. TCRdb reanalysed the 5' RACE reads using MiXCR and keeps one entry per CDR3 protein. The table records more than 60,000 distinct CDR3 sequences, roughly 5% of them present only once. Sequencing was done on a sample of whole blood. The source of these receptors is an adult who was a healthcare worker with PCR-confirmed SARS-CoV-2 infection or an uninfected control (not recorded which).

In its sample, this clonotype was seen many times. The V and J genes are TRBV6-2 or TRBV6-3 and TRBJ2-2; TRBD2 aligns across 14 bases. Trimming cost V 2 bases and J 7 bases; bases outside gene matches: 3. Germline loops: CDR1 MNHEY, CDR2 SVGEGT. This CDR3 region has 16 residues. The CDR3 nucleotides read TGTGCCAGCAGTTACAGGACTAGCGGGAGGAACGGGGAGCTGTTTTTT. Residues: CASSYRTSGRNGELFF.

This clonotype was found many times. This sequence joins TRBV24-1 and TRBJ2-1, with 10 positions matching TRBD1. This CDR3 is built from 16 residues. After removal of 5 bases from V and 3 bases from J, the junction contained 6 bases not matched to a gene. The germline V gene encodes CDR1 KGHDR and CDR2 SFDVKD. CDR3 region: CATSGGDRGYYNEQFF. For the CDR3, the DNA is TGTGCCACCAGTGGAGGGGACAGGGGCTACTACAATGAGCAGTTCTTC.

This clonotype came up many times. The genes are TRBV10-1 and TRBJ2-7, with D hard to call. This CDR3 is 12 amino acids long. CDR1 WNHNN and CDR2 SYGVQD come from the germline V gene (reference sequence). Trimming cost V 7 bases and J 0 bases, with 7 bases left between them. The CDR3 DNA reads TGCGCCAGCATAGATAGCTCCTACGAGCAGTACTTC. It specifies CASIDSSYEQYF.

This rearrangement joins TRBV29-1 to TRBJ1-2, with 9 bases aligning to TRBD1. Germline lookup yields CDR1 SQVTM and CDR2 ANQGSEA. The CDR3 has 13 amino acids. V was pared by 6 bases and J by 7 bases, with 9 bases of the junction left unmatched. The CDR3 nucleotides read TGCAGCGTCTGGGACAGGGAGAATGGTGGCTACACCTTC. It is translated as CSVWDRENGGYTF.

This chain joins TRBV7-2 and TRBJ2-7; D may be TRBD1 (5 bases). CDR1 and CDR2 from the germline V gene are SGHTA and FQGNSA. V was pared by 5 bases and J by 2 bases, with 7 bases between. The CDR3 length is 12 residues. As DNA, the CDR3 is TGTGCCAGCAGCATACAGGCCTACGAGCAGTACTTC. Translated: CASSIQAYEQYF.

In this sample, this clonotype turned up many times. This rearrangement joins TRBV5-1 to TRBJ2-1; maybe TRBD2 (6 bases). The CDR3 contains 15 residues. Trimming removed 0 bases from V and 5 bases from J, with 12 bases in between. Per the germline V gene, CDR1 is SGHRS and CDR2 is YFSETQ. CDR3 amino acids: CASSLGSSVNNEQFF. CDR3 nucleotide sequence: TGCGCCAGCAGCTTGGGTTCTAGCGTGAACAATGAGCAGTTCTTC.

The chain is built from TRBV2 and TRBJ1-2; 7 bases are shared with TRBD1. V was clipped by 4 bases and J by 8 bases; unmatched bases: 13. This CDR3 has 15 amino acids. Germline CDR1 and CDR2: SNHLY and FYNNEI. The CDR3 reads CASSAMAGGLSGYTF. CDR3 coding DNA: TGTGCCAGCAGTGCCATGGCAGGGGGACTTTCGGGCTACACCTTC.

This clonotype was observed many times. The CDR3 DNA reads TGTGCCAGCAGTTACAGGGGTGATCAGGGCGGGGAGCTGTTTTTT. It codes for CASSYRGDQGGELFF. The chain is built from TRBV6-5 and TRBJ2-2; a weak D match, TRBD1 (5 bases). Germline V CDR1 and CDR2: MNHEY, SVGAGI. Trimming pared 2 bases from V and 7 bases from J, leaving 14 bases between. The CDR3 is made up of 15 amino acids.

This clonotype was found many times. This sequence joins TRBV10-3 and TRBJ2-7; TRBD2 might be the D (7 bases). CDR1 ENHRY and CDR2 SYGVKD come from the germline V gene. This CDR3 is 14 amino acids long. V shed 1 base and J shed 5 bases, with 12 bases lying between them. The chain's CDR3 is CAISELGGGDEQYF. The CDR3 DNA sequence: TGTGCCATCAGTGAGTTAGGGGGGGGTGACGAGCAGTACTTC.

In this sample, this clonotype turned up a few times. The V and J genes are TRBV4-2 and TRBJ1-1, with unresolved D. Germline-derived CDR1 and CDR2 are LGHNA and YNFKEQ. There are 14 residues in the CDR3. Deletions cut 3 bases from V and 4 bases from J, with 12 bases between. The CDR3 reads CASSQDPDGTEAFF. The CDR3 coding sequence is TGTGCCAGCAGCCAGGACCCGGACGGCACTGAAGCTTTCTTT.

This clonotype was observed a handful of times. This sequence joins TRBV20-1 and TRBJ2-1; 7 nucleotides match TRBD2. V shed 5 bases, J shed 1 base, and the junction held 11 bases outside the gene matches. Germline CDR1 DFQATT, CDR2 SNEGSKA (reference sequence). The CDR3 contains 16 residues. CDR3 coding DNA: TGCAGTGCTTTCCTCGACCCGGGACTATCCTACAATGAGCAGTTCTTC. Its translation: CSAFLDPGLSYNEQFF.

This clonotype was counted many times. The J gene is TRBJ1-3, the V gene TRBV5-4, with D tentatively TRBD1 (6 bases). This CDR3 region has 13 residues. Trimming removed 4 bases from V and 6 bases from J, with 11 bases in between. Germline loops: CDR1 SGHNT, CDR2 YYREEE (reference sequence). CDR3 DNA: TGTGCCAGCAGCACGGACAGAGAAAACACCATATATTTT. This translates into CASSTDRENTIYF. Full variable domain (rest looked up from reference TRBV5-4 and TRBJ1-3): ETGVTQSPTHLIKTRGQQVTLRCSSQSGHNTVSWYQQALGQGPQFIFQYYREEENGRGNFPPRFSGLQFPNYSSELNVNALELDDSALYLCASSTDRENTIYFGEGSWLTVV.

This clonotype has just a few counts. CDR3 sequence reads: CAISDAGVGETQYF. CDR3 bases: TGTGCCATCAGTGATGCCGGGGTTGGGGAGACCCAGTACTTC. The chain carries TRBV10-3 and TRBJ2-5, with D maybe TRBD2 (5 bases). Germline CDR1 is ENHRY and CDR2 is SYGVKD. The CDR3 runs 14 residues. V lost 3 bases and J 5 bases, leaving 13 bases between the germline ends.

This clonotype was seen ten or more times. V usage is TRBV7-3 and J usage is TRBJ2-7; a possible D gene is TRBD1 (6 bases). The V end lost 3 bases, the J end lost 5 bases, and 20 bases lay between the germline ends. Germline CDR1 and CDR2: SGHTA and FQGTGA. The CDR3 is 16 amino acids. The DNA for the CDR3 is TGTGCCAGCAGCTTGAGCCCGGGACACGGGTATGACGAGCAGTACTTC. It translates to CASSLSPGHGYDEQYF.